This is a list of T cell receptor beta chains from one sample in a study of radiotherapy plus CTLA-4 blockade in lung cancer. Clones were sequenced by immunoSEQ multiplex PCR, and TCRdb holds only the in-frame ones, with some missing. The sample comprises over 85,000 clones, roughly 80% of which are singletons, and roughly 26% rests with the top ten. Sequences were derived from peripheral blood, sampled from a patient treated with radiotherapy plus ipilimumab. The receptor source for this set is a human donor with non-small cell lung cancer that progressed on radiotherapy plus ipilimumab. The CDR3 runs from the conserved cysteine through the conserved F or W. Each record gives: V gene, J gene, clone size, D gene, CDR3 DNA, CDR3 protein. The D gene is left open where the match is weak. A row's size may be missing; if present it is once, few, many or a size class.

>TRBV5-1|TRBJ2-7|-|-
TGCGCCAGCAGCCCGGGTACAGGGCGGAACGAGCAGTACTTC
CASSPGTGRNEQYF
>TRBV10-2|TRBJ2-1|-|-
TGCGCCAGCAGTGTTTCGACTATCTACAATGAGCAGTTCTTC
CASSVSTIYNEQFF
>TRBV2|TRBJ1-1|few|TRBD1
TGTGCCAGCAGAATGAACAGGGGTCTGAACACTGAAGCTTTCTTT
CASRMNRGLNTEAFF
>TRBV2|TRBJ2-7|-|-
TGTGCCAGCAGTGTTAGGGGCCTAAGCTCCTACGAGCAGTACTTC
CASSVRGLSSYEQYF
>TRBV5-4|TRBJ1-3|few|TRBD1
TGTGCCAGCAGCTTGGGACAGGGGGCTAAAGGAGACACCATATATTTT
CASSLGQGAKGDTIYF
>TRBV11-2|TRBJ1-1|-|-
TGTGCCAGCAGCTTAGTCCCGAGGGGGAGGAACACTGAAGCTTTCTTT
CASSLVPRGRNTEAFF
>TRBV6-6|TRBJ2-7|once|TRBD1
TGTGCCAGCAGCCGGACAGGGGGCGGCCACGAGCAGTACTTC
CASSRTGGGHEQYF
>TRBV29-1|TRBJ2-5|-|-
TGCAGCGTTGAAGATTCTGCAGGAATAACCCAGTACTTC
CSVEDSAGITQYF
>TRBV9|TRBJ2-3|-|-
TGTGCCAGCAGCGTACATTACACAGATACGCAGTATTTT
CASSVHYTDTQYF
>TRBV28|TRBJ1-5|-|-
TGTGCCAGCAGAGGACAGATCAGCAATCAGCCCCAGCATTTT
CASRGQISNQPQHF
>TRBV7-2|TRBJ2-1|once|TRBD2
TGTGCCAGCAGCCTCTCCGGGACTATCTACAATGAGCAGTTCTTC
CASSLSGTIYNEQFF
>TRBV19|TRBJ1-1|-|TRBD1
TGTGCCAGCTGGGACAGGATCTCGACTGAAGCTTTCTTT
CASWDRISTEAFF
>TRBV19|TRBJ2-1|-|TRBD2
TGTGCCAGTAGTAGGACTAGCGGGAGTAGTAATGAGCAGTTCTTC
CASSRTSGSSNEQFF
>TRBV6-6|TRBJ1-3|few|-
TGTGCCAGCAGTCTACCTGGAAACACCATATATTTT
CASSLPGNTIYF
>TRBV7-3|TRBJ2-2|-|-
TGTGCCAGCAGCTTAAAGTCTGGCATCCCGAACACCGGGGAGCTGTTTTTT
CASSLKSGIPNTGELFF
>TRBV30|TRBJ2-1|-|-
TGTGCCTGGAGTTCATTCCCGGCCTACAATGAGCAGTTCTTC
CAWSSFPAYNEQFF
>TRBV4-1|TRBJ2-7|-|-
TGCGCCAGCAGCCCCCAGGCAGAGGTCTCCTACGAGCAGTACTTC
CASSPQAEVSYEQYF
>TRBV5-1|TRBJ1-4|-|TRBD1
TGCGCCAGCAGCTCCCGGGACAGCTCCCGTGATTGGTATGAAAAACTGTTTTTT
CASSSRDSSRDWYEKLFF
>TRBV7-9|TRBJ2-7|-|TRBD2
TGTGCCAGCAGCTCCGTGACTAGCGTCCACGAGCAGTACTTC
CASSSVTSVHEQYF
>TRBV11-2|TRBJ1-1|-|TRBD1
TGTGCCAGCAGCCGGACAGGGGTTCATCCATTGAACACTGAAGCTTTCTTT
CASSRTGVHPLNTEAFF
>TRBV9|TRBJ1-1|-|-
TGTGCCAGCAGCCCAAGGACTGGGAACACTGAAGCTTTCTTT
CASSPRTGNTEAFF
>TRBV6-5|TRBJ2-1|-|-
TGTGCCAGCGGAATGGTTGGGAGCAGACAGTTCTTC
CASGMVGSRQFF